Below, 5 T cell receptor beta chains from the same sample are listed, as sequenced in a study of blood T cell repertoires in COVID-19. The data were produced by immunoSEQ multiplex PCR, yet TCRdb's version contains in-frame clones alone and is incomplete. The sample records about 180,000 clones, around 83% being singletons. Sequenced input: peripheral blood. Receptors originate from a woman aged 70-85 years with COVID-19, enrolled during active disease.

The chain is built from TRBV19 and TRBJ2-1; the D is unclear. The V end lost 0 bases, the J end lost 1 base, and 7 bases lay between the germline ends. The CDR3 runs 15 residues. Germline-derived CDR1 and CDR2 are LNHDA and SQIVND (reference sequence). CDR3 residues: CASSIEGLSYNEQFF. The CDR3 DNA sequence: TGTGCCAGTAGTATAGAGGGCCTTTCCTACAATGAGCAGTTCTTC.

The V call is TRBV6-2 or TRBV6-3, the J call TRBJ1-2; 7 bases agree with TRBD1. Per germline, CDR1 MNHEY and CDR2 SVGEGT. Germline trimming cut 2 bases from V and 0 bases from J; bases unmatched to any gene: 6. The CDR3 spans 16 residues. CDR3 coding DNA: TGTGCCAGCAGTTACCCTCATGGGACAGCTAACTATGGCTACACCTTC. Translating gives CASSYPHGTANYGYTF.

The table lists this clone with a count of one. The chain carries TRBV6-6 and TRBJ1-4; 10 nucleotides agree with TRBD1. The V gene end was trimmed by 6 bases and the J gene end by 8 bases; junction bases not matched to a gene: 12. Germline V lookup: CDR1 MNHNY, CDR2 SVGAGI (reference sequence). The CDR3 covers 16 residues. This CDR3 reads CASRQPGDRGQEKLFF. The CDR3 nucleotides are TGTGCCAGCAGACAACCGGGGGACAGGGGACAAGAAAAACTGTTTTTT.

The chain is built from TRBV27 and TRBJ2-1; the match to TRBD2 covers 9 bases. This CDR3 region has 15 residues. J was trimmed by 5 bases and V by 8 bases; bases with no gene match: 10. Looked up from germline, CDR1 is MNHEY and CDR2 is SMNVEV (reference sequence). The chain's CDR3 is CASGLAGGPNNEQFF. CDR3 DNA: TGTGCCAGCGGGTTGGCGGGAGGGCCCAACAATGAGCAGTTCTTC.

This clone was detected only a few times. The chain recombines TRBV3-1 (or the pseudogene TRBV3-2) with TRBJ1-3, with TRBD1 matching over 9 bases. Trimming cost V 4 bases and J 8 bases; bases outside gene matches: 9. From germline, CDR1 is LGHDT and CDR2 YNNKEL (reference sequence). The length of the CDR3 is 15 residues. The CDR3 loop is CASSPRTGEWDTIYF. As DNA, the CDR3 is TGTGCCAGCAGCCCCCGGACAGGGGAGTGGGACACCATATATTTT.